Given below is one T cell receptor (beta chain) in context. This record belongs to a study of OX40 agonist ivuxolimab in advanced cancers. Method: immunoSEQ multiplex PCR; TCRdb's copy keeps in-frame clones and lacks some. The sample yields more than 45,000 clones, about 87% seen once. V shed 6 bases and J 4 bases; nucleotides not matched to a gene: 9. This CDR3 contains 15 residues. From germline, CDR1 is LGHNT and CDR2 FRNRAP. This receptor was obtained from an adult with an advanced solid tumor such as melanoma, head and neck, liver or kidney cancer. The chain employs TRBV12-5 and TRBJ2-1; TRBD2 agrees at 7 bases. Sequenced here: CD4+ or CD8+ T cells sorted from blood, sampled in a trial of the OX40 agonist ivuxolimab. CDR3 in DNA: TGTGCTAGTGGCCCCCGGGGAGCGGGATACAATGAGCAGTTCTTC. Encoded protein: CASGPRGAGYNEQFF.